This T cell receptor (beta chain) was sequenced in a study of cytomegalovirus exposure and HLA in healthy donors. Whole-study results and caveats: Presence/absence analyses assumed roughly uniform sequencing depth across donors.

With respect to this clone: Its cognate antigen is unknown.

Researchers ran the PCR with 60 Vbeta and 13 Jbeta primers. Profiled with immunoSEQ multiplex PCR; TCRdb holds only in-frame clones, not every one. This table has under 150,000 clones, 75% to 85% appearing once. Germline V CDR1 and CDR2: MNHNY, SVGAGI (reference sequence). The V and J ends lost 0 bases and 1 base, in that order; junction bases with no gene match: 0. The CDR3 loop spans 15 amino acids. The V and J genes are TRBV6-6 and TRBJ1-3; 7 nucleotides agree with TRBD1. The sequenced sample was PBMCs. This clonotype originated in a woman aged 40 to 50 in good health and CMV-seronegative. The CDR3 loop is CASSYSTGSGNTIYF. DNA for the CDR3: TGTGCCAGCAGTTACTCGACAGGGTCTGGAAACACCATATATTTT.